The 10 T cell receptor beta chains below all came from one sample that was sequenced in a study of cytomegalovirus exposure and HLA in healthy donors. Primers for the PCR totalled 60 Vbeta and 13 Jbeta. Sequencing was performed with immunoSEQ multiplex PCR; in TCRdb, only in-frame clones are kept and a portion is missing. In the table there are approximately 150,000 clones, approximately 72% of which are singletons. Specimen: PBMCs. The receptors stem from a man in his forties in good health and CMV-seronegative.

The J gene is TRBJ2-5, the V gene TRBV4-1, with D tentatively TRBD1 (6 bases). V was trimmed by 6 bases and J by 2 bases, leaving 13 bases between them. Germline V gene data show CDR1 as MGHRA and CDR2 as YSYEKL. The CDR3 runs to 14 residues. DNA of the CDR3: TGCGCCAGCAGTCGCTCCGGGACACAAGAGACCCAGTACTTC. Translation gives CASSRSGTQETQYF.

J is TRBJ2-7 and V is TRBV7-9; D not certain. This CDR3 spans 11 amino acids. Trimming removed 5 bases at V and 2 bases at J, with 4 bases between. Germline lookup yields CDR1 SEHNR and CDR2 FQNEAQ (reference sequence). The CDR3 nucleotides read TGTGCCAGCAGCCCTCCCTACGAGCAGTACTTC. It encodes CASSPPYEQYF.

The V call is TRBV5-1, the J call TRBJ1-4, with 7 bases aligning to TRBD1. CDR1 is SGHRS and CDR2 is YFSETQ in the germline V gene. The J segment lost 10 bases and the V segment lost 1 base, leaving 7 bases of the junction unmatched. The CDR3 loop spans 14 amino acids. CDR3 amino acids: CASSLIGGAGKLFF. The CDR3 bases are TGCGCCAGCAGCTTGATAGGGGGCGCGGGAAAACTGTTTTTT.

This chain links TRBV6-5 with TRBJ2-2; TRBD1 matches 8 bases. The CDR3 is made up of 15 amino acids. Trimming at V came to 5 bases and at J to 1 base, leaving 3 bases not matched to a gene. CDR1 and CDR2 from the germline V gene are MNHEY and SVGAGI. CDR3 sequence: CASSTGQGNTGELFF. CDR3 nucleotide sequence: TGTGCCAGCAGTACTGGACAGGGGAACACCGGGGAGCTGTTTTTT.

The V and J genes are TRBV27 and TRBJ2-1; D is undetermined. The ends were cut back, 2 bases at V and 0 bases at J, with 8 bases in the middle. This CDR3 region has 15 residues. Germline CDR1 MNHEY, CDR2 SMNVEV (reference sequence). CDR3 sequence: CASSLRLSSYNEQFF. Written as DNA, the CDR3 is TGTGCCAGCAGTTTACGACTTAGCTCCTACAATGAGCAGTTCTTC.

This chain joins TRBV6-1 and TRBJ2-7; TRBD2 matches 8 bases. From germline, CDR1 is MNHNS and CDR2 SASEGT. The CDR3 is made up of 17 amino acids. Unmatched junction bases numbered 7, after V lost 0 bases and J lost 0 bases. The CDR3 nucleotides are TGTGCCAGCAGTGAAGCGGTAGCGGGAATGATCTCCTACGAGCAGTACTTC. This sequence encodes CASSEAVAGMISYEQYF.

This clone turned up a few times. The rearrangement joins TRBV4-1 to TRBJ2-3; 7 nucleotides match TRBD2. Germline trimming cut 1 base from V and 0 bases from J; bases unmatched to any gene: 7. Germline-derived CDR1 and CDR2 are MGHRA and YSYEKL. The length of the CDR3 is 17 residues. The CDR3 sequence: CASSQGRGGRSTDTQYF. The DNA for the CDR3 is TGCGCCAGCAGCCAAGGACGGGGCGGGAGAAGCACAGATACGCAGTATTTT.

This chain joins TRBV10-3 and TRBJ1-2, with 7 bases aligning to TRBD1. Losses at the gene ends were 8 bases for V and 5 bases for J; bases not matched to a gene: 5. Germline V gene sequence: CDR1 ENHRY, CDR2 SYGVKD. This CDR3 contains 12 residues. The CDR3 loop is CAIAGQEYGYTF. The CDR3 bases are TGTGCCATCGCAGGACAGGAGTATGGCTACACCTTC.

V gene TRBV15 combines with J gene TRBJ2-2, with D uncertain. The length of the CDR3 is 15 residues. The V end was cut by 3 bases, the J end by 6 bases, with 14 bases between. Germline assignment: CDR1 LNHNV and CDR2 YYDKDF (reference sequence). CDR3 sequence reads: CATSRLRSPAGELFF. The CDR3 DNA is TGTGCCACCAGCAGGCTTAGAAGCCCGGCCGGGGAGCTGTTTTTT.

The chain combines TRBV28 with TRBJ2-1; 15 bases are a match to TRBD2. The CDR3 is made up of 18 amino acids. Germline CDR1 reads MDHEN; CDR2 reads SYDVKM. V gave up 5 bases and J gave up 5 bases; unmatched junction bases: 10. The chain's CDR3 is CASSDAGLAGGVNNEQFF. For the CDR3, the DNA is TGTGCCAGCAGTGACGCGGGACTAGCGGGAGGTGTTAACAATGAGCAGTTCTTC.